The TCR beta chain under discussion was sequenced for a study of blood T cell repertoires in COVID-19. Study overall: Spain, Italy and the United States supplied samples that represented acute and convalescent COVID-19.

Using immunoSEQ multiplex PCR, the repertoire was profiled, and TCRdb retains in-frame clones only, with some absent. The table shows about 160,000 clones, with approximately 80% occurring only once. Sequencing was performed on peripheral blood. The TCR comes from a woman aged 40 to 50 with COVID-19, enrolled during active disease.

CDR3 nucleotide sequence: TGTGCCAGCAAAAAAAGGGGGGGGCTGCCTGAAGCTTTCTTT. This sequence encodes CASKKRGGLPEAFF. The chain joins TRBV13 to TRBJ1-1; TRBD1 is a possible D gene (6 bases). Germline V gene lookup returns CDR1 PRHDT and CDR2 FYEKMQ (reference sequence). Trimming removed 7 bases from V and 6 bases from J, with 18 bases in between. This CDR3 region has 14 residues.